Presented here are 31 T cell receptor beta chains from one specimen sequenced in a study of OX40 agonist ivuxolimab in advanced cancers. Assay: immunoSEQ multiplex PCR; the TCRdb copy retains only in-frame clones and omits some. The sample includes under 70,000 clones, roughly nine tenths of them seen just once. Specimen: CD4+ or CD8+ T cells sorted from blood, collected in a trial of the OX40 agonist ivuxolimab. The origin of the receptors is an adult with an advanced solid tumor such as melanoma, head and neck, liver or kidney cancer.

V gene TRBV18 combines with J gene TRBJ2-7; no reliable D call. V lost 2 bases, J lost 6 bases, and 11 bases lay in between. CDR3 size: 13 residues. Germline CDR1 and CDR2: KGHSH and LQKENI. This CDR3 is CASSPIDRSEQYF. The CDR3 DNA reads as TGTGCCAGCTCACCAATCGACCGTTCCGAGCAGTACTTC.

The chain carries TRBV18 and TRBJ2-5, with TRBD2 as a possible D gene (6 bases). Trimming pared 4 bases from V and 5 bases from J, leaving 20 bases between. The CDR3 sequence is 16 residues long. Germline lookup yields CDR1 KGHSH and CDR2 LQKENI. The CDR3 spells CASSRGEFGIPETQYF. CDR3 coding DNA: TGTGCCAGCTCACGGGGGGAATTCGGTATTCCGGAGACCCAGTACTTC.

V gene TRBV19 combines with J gene TRBJ2-1, with D unresolved. CDR1 and CDR2 (germline): LNHDA, SQIVND (reference sequence). CDR3 length: 11 amino acids. The V gene lost 3 bases and the J gene lost 9 bases, with 6 bases spanning the gap. The CDR3 region has the DNA TGTGCCAGTAGTATGGGGATTGAGCAGTTCTTC. Translated, it gives CASSMGIEQFF.

The chain combines TRBV7-2 with TRBJ2-2; 8 positions match TRBD2. This CDR3 is 16 amino acids long. With V trimmed by 4 bases and J by 5 bases, 9 bases remained unmatched. Germline CDR1 is SGHTA and CDR2 is FQGNSA. The CDR3 loop reads CASSSRTSRGTGELFF. In DNA, the CDR3 is TGTGCCAGCAGCTCCCGGACTAGCCGGGGGACCGGGGAGCTGTTTTTT. The variable domain in full, completed from reference TRBV7-2 and TRBJ2-2, reads GAGVSQSPSNKVTEKGKDVELRCDPISGHTALYWYRQSLGQGLEFLIYFQGNSAPDKSGLPSDRFSAERTGGSVSTLTIQRTQQEDSAVYLCASSSRTSRGTGELFFGEGSRLTVL.

CDR3 coding DNA: TGTGCCAGCATGGGGGGATATAGCAATCAGCCCCAGCATTTT. This translates into CASMGGYSNQPQHF. V and J are TRBV2 and TRBJ1-5; D is perhaps TRBD1 (5 bases). CDR3 size: 14 residues. V gave up 7 bases and J gave up 0 bases, with 10 bases separating them. Germline CDR1 SNHLY, CDR2 FYNNEI.

Here the CDR3 reads CASTNLGEQYF. CDR3 DNA sequence: TGTGCCAGCACCAACCTCGGCGAGCAGTACTTC. The V gene is TRBV6-5, the J gene TRBJ2-7; D unclear. This CDR3 region has 11 residues. Germline V gene data show CDR1 as MNHEY and CDR2 as SVGAGI. Trimming cost V 7 bases and J 6 bases, with 10 bases left between them.

J is TRBJ1-2 and V is TRBV2, with TRBD1 matching 8 bases. The CDR3 length is 14 residues. The V and J ends lost 6 bases and 1 base, in that order; junction bases with no gene match: 4. CDR1 is SNHLY and CDR2 is FYNNEI in the germline V gene. The CDR3 region has the DNA TGTGCCAGCAGGGGAGACAGGGGTAACTATGGCTACACCTTC. The encoded protein is CASRGDRGNYGYTF.

The V gene is TRBV11-2, the J gene TRBJ2-5; no clear D. This CDR3 region has 14 residues. In germline, CDR1 is SGHAT, CDR2 FQNNGV. Trimming cost V 6 bases and J 11 bases, with 22 bases left between them. The CDR3 here is CASRPVSGGNEQYF. For the CDR3, the DNA is TGTGCCAGCAGGCCCGTTTCGGGCGGAAATGAGCAGTACTTC.

This sequence joins TRBV10-3 and TRBJ2-3; D is uncertain. Germline lookup yields CDR1 ENHRY and CDR2 SYGVKD. The CDR3 runs 15 residues. Trimming left V 5 bases short and J 4 bases short, with 16 bases between. This chain's CDR3 is CAISPTPGTADTQYF. In DNA, the CDR3 is TGTGCCATCAGTCCCACCCCCGGTACAGCAGATACGCAGTATTTT.

The V call is TRBV9, the J call TRBJ2-2; 9 bases align to TRBD1. Germline V gives CDR1 SGDLS, CDR2 YYNGEE. V was clipped by 1 base and J by 7 bases; unmatched bases: 11. This CDR3 spans 17 amino acids. CDR3: CASSVRSYRGLGGELFF. CDR3 coding DNA: TGTGCCAGCAGCGTAAGGTCCTACAGGGGGCTAGGCGGGGAGCTGTTTTTT.

The chain links TRBV14 to TRBJ2-3; D gene uncertain. The germline CDR1 and CDR2 sequences are SGHDN and FVKESK. This CDR3 comprises 15 residues. V dropped 2 bases and J dropped 5 bases, with 14 bases sitting between them. This CDR3 reads CASSQQASGIDTQYF. The DNA for the CDR3 is TGTGCCAGCAGCCAACAAGCTTCTGGGATAGATACGCAGTATTTT. The variable domain in full, completed from reference TRBV14 and TRBJ2-3, reads EAGVTQFPSHSVIEKGQTVTLRCDPISGHDNLYWYRRVMGKEIKFLLHFVKESKQDESGMPNNRFLAERTGGTYSTLKVQPAELEDSGVYFCASSQQASGIDTQYFGPGTRLTVL.

This rearrangement joins TRBV27 to TRBJ2-1; 9 bases line up with TRBD1. The trim removed 5 bases at V and 7 bases at J, leaving 9 bases unmatched. CDR1 is MNHEY and CDR2 is SMNVEV in the germline V gene (reference sequence). There are 15 residues in the CDR3. The chain's CDR3 is CASSTGQGKQNEQFF. Here the CDR3 DNA reads TGTGCCAGCAGTACGGGACAGGGAAAACAGAATGAGCAGTTCTTC.

The chain uses TRBV18 and TRBJ1-2; the match to TRBD1 covers 7 bases. The ends lost 3 bases at V and 4 bases at J; junction bases unmatched: 11. The CDR3 contains 16 residues. Germline CDR1 reads KGHSH; CDR2 reads LQKENI. CDR3: CASSPTPGQKFYGYTF. DNA for the CDR3: TGTGCCAGCTCACCGACTCCGGGACAGAAATTCTATGGCTACACCTTC.

The genes are TRBV7-9 and TRBJ1-6; 8 bases agree with TRBD1. The CDR3 has 14 residues. V was pared by 5 bases and J by 10 bases, with 7 bases of the junction left unmatched. CDR1 is SEHNR and CDR2 is FQNEAQ in the germline V gene (reference sequence). DNA of the CDR3: TGTGCCAGCAGCCCGCAGACAGGGGAATCACCCCTCCACTTT. Its translation: CASSPQTGESPLHF.

The chain joins TRBV4-1 to TRBJ2-3; TRBD1 matches at 10 bases. The germline V gene has CDR1 MGHRA and CDR2 YSYEKL. The V and J ends lost 3 bases and 3 bases, in that order; junction bases with no gene match: 3. CDR3 length: 15 amino acids. The CDR3 sequence is CASSQRTGGTDTQYF. CDR3 DNA sequence: TGCGCCAGCAGCCAGCGGACAGGGGGGACAGATACGCAGTATTTT.

CDR3 nucleotides: TGTGCCAGTAAGCGAAGCTCGACAGGGGTAGGCTACACCTTC. This translates into CASKRSSTGVGYTF. The chain joins TRBV19 to TRBJ1-2; 8 nucleotides match TRBD1. The J segment lost 8 bases and the V segment lost 7 bases, leaving 12 bases of the junction unmatched. Per the germline V gene, CDR1 is LNHDA and CDR2 is SQIVND (reference sequence). The CDR3 runs to 14 residues.

The CDR3 spells CASSLGGSNRQFF. DNA for the CDR3: TGTGCCAGCAGCTTAGGGGGGAGCAATCGGCAGTTCTTC. The chain links TRBV7-2 to TRBJ2-1, with D tentatively TRBD1 or TRBD2 (5 bases each). The CDR3 extends over 13 amino acids. Germline V lookup: CDR1 SGHTA, CDR2 FQGNSA. V gave up 1 base and J gave up 12 bases, with 13 bases separating them.

The J gene is TRBJ2-5, the V gene TRBV11-1; TRBD2 matches 8 bases. With V trimmed by 2 bases and J by 2 bases, 7 bases remained unmatched. The CDR3 is 16 residues long. Germline-derived CDR1 and CDR2 are SGHAT and FQDESV (reference sequence). The CDR3 region has the DNA TGTGCCAGCAGCTTAAGATTAGCGGGGCCTCAAGAGACCCAGTACTTC. It is translated as CASSLRLAGPQETQYF.

V and J are TRBV6-1 and TRBJ2-3; 12 bases line up with TRBD1. This CDR3 comprises 16 residues. V shed 3 bases and J 1 base; nucleotides not matched to a gene: 2. Germline CDR1 and CDR2: MNHNS and SASEGT. CDR3 amino acids: CASSEGDRGRTDTQYF. DNA of the CDR3: TGTGCCAGCAGTGAGGGGGACAGGGGGCGCACAGATACGCAGTATTTT.

This sequence joins TRBV27 and TRBJ2-7; 9 bases map to TRBD1. The ends lost 4 bases at V and 4 bases at J; junction bases unmatched: 11. The CDR3 runs 16 residues. From germline, CDR1 is MNHEY and CDR2 SMNVEV (reference sequence). CDR3 loop: CASSSGQGFVGYEQYF. The CDR3 nucleotides are TGTGCCAGCAGTTCCGGACAGGGGTTTGTGGGGTACGAGCAGTACTTC.

The DNA for the CDR3 is TGTGCCAGCAGTTTGACAGGGAGGTATGGCTACACCTTC. It translates to CASSLTGRYGYTF. The chain carries TRBV7-9 and TRBJ1-2, with 7 positions matching TRBD1. Trimming took 6 bases from V and 5 from J; bases not matched to a gene: 6. CDR3 length: 13 residues. CDR1 is SEHNR and CDR2 is FQNEAQ in the germline V gene (reference sequence).

The chain uses TRBV5-4 and TRBJ2-1, with 9 bases that match TRBD2. CDR1 is SGHNT and CDR2 is YYREEE in the germline V gene (reference sequence). The CDR3 contains 15 residues. Trimming removed 4 bases from V and 3 bases from J; junction bases left unmatched: 5. In nucleotides, the CDR3 is TGTGCCAGCAGCCAGGAGACTAGCGGCTACAATGAGCAGTTCTTC. Translation gives CASSQETSGYNEQFF.

The chain uses TRBV4-2 and TRBJ2-1; D is perhaps TRBD2 (5 bases). CDR3 length: 17 residues. Between the trimmed V and J ends, which lost 0 bases and 7 bases, there was a span of 19 bases. Germline loops: CDR1 LGHNA, CDR2 YNFKEQ. The CDR3 nucleotides are TGTGCCAGCAGCCAAGAACGGAAGGGAGTTGCGTTAAATGAGCAGTTCTTC. Amino acid sequence: CASSQERKGVALNEQFF.

J is TRBJ2-5 and V is TRBV28, with 11 bases that match TRBD2. Germline V gene data show CDR1 as MDHEN and CDR2 as SYDVKM. This CDR3 is built from 17 residues. The trim removed 7 bases at V and 2 bases at J, leaving 12 bases unmatched. The CDR3 nucleotides are TGTGCCAGCAACCCTTCCCCTAGCGGGAGGCTACAAGAGACCCAGTACTTC. This encodes CASNPSPSGRLQETQYF.

The genes are TRBV6-6 and TRBJ2-7; TRBD1 matches at 11 bases. With 6 bases clipped from V and 3 bases from J, the junction kept 4 bases outside the gene matches. This CDR3 has 14 residues. Germline V gene sequence: CDR1 MNHNY, CDR2 SVGAGI (reference sequence). The DNA of the CDR3 is TGTGCCAGCAGAGGGACAGGGGGTAGCTACGAGCAGTACTTC. The encoded protein is CASRGTGGSYEQYF.

CDR3 sequence: CASSPGQMLDTQYF. In DNA, the CDR3 is TGCGCCAGCAGCCCGGGCCAAATGCTAGATACGCAGTATTTT. The V call is TRBV10-1, the J call TRBJ2-3; D gene unclear. The CDR3 has 14 residues. Trimming pared 6 bases from V and 5 bases from J, leaving 15 bases between. Germline CDR1 and CDR2: WNHNN and SYGVQD (reference sequence).

This rearrangement joins TRBV7-9 to TRBJ2-2; 9 bases match TRBD1. Looked up from germline, CDR1 is SEHNR and CDR2 is FQNEAQ (reference sequence). CDR3 size: 16 residues. Trimming removed 6 bases from V and 0 bases from J; junction bases left unmatched: 5. The CDR3 region has the DNA TGTGCCAGCAGGCCCAGACAGGGGGCGAACACCGGGGAGCTGTTTTTT. It encodes CASRPRQGANTGELFF.

This clone came up a few times. The chain joins TRBV6-6 to TRBJ2-7, with D tentatively TRBD1 (5 bases). This CDR3 region has 13 residues. Germline V gene lookup returns CDR1 MNHNY and CDR2 SVGAGI (reference sequence). V was shortened by 0 bases and J by 2 bases, with 5 bases between the two germline ends. DNA for the CDR3: TGTGCCAGCAGTTACTCAGGGGCCTACGAGCAGTACTTC. It specifies CASSYSGAYEQYF.

The chain carries TRBV11-3 and TRBJ2-7, with 7 bases fitting TRBD1. The CDR3 spans 12 residues. Trimming at V came to 11 bases and at J to 5 bases, leaving 9 bases not matched to a gene. Germline V gives CDR1 SGHNT, CDR2 YENEEA. CDR3 region: CAPKGAFNEQYF. The CDR3 DNA reads as TGTGCCCCAAAGGGGGCCTTCAACGAGCAGTACTTC.

The chain has TRBV5-4 and TRBJ2-2; D is possibly TRBD2 (7 bases). This CDR3 contains 18 residues. V was trimmed by 2 bases and J by 1 base, leaving 18 bases between them. CDR1 and CDR2 from the germline V gene are SGHNT and YYREEE (reference sequence). DNA for the CDR3: TGTGCCAGCAGCTTTGGGGGGGCGGTTGGAGGGAACACCGGGGAGCTGTTTTTT. This sequence encodes CASSFGGAVGGNTGELFF.

The genes are TRBV11-2 and TRBJ2-4; perhaps TRBD1 as D (7 bases). Germline V gene lookup returns CDR1 SGHAT and CDR2 FQNNGV. Trimming removed 2 bases at V and 5 bases at J, with 10 bases between. CDR3 length equals 14 residues. The CDR3 DNA reads as TGTGCCAGCAGCTTACAGGGGGGAGAAAACATTCAGTACTTC. It yields the protein CASSLQGGENIQYF.